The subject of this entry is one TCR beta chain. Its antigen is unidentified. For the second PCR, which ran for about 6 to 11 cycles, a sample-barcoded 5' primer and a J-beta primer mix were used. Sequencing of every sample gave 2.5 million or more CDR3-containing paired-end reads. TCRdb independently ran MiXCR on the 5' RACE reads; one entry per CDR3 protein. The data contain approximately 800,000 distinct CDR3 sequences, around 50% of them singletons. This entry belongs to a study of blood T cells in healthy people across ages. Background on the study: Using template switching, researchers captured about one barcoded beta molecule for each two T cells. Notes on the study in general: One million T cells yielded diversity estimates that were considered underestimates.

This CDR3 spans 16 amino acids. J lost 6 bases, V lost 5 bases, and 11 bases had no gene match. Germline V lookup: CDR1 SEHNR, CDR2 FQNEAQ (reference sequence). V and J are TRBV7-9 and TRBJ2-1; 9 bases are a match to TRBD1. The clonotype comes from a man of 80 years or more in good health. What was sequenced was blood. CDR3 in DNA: TGTGCCAGCAGCATTGGGACGGGACAGGGTCTCAATGAGCAGTTCTTC. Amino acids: CASSIGTGQGLNEQFF. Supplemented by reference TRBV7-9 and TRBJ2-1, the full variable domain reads DTGVSQNPRHKITKRGQNVTFRCDPISEHNRLYWYRQTLGQGPEFLTYFQNEAQLEKSRLLSDRFSAERPKGSFSTLEIQRTEQGDSAMYLCASSIGTGQGLNEQFFGPGTRLTVL.